This entry lists 26 T cell receptor beta chains sequenced from one sample in a study of CD8 T cells in Susac syndrome. Random hexamers were used to reverse transcribe the RNA input (about 0.45 to 1 ug). TCRdb redid the calling of the immunoSEQ multiplex PCR reads with MiXCR, one entry per CDR3 protein. Among tens of thousands of distinct CDR3 sequences listed, roughly 94% were seen once. The sequenced sample was CD4+ T cells from PBMCs. Every receptor here comes from a human donor with Susac syndrome.

This rearrangement joins TRBV7-2 to TRBJ1-5; TRBD1 agrees at 8 bases. Trimming took 3 bases from V and 5 from J; bases not matched to a gene: 6. CDR3 size: 15 residues. Germline V gene sequence: CDR1 SGHTA, CDR2 FQGNSA. CDR3 coding DNA: TGTGCCAGCAGCTTGAGGACAGGGTCGGATCAGCCCCAGCATTTT. Protein: CASSLRTGSDQPQHF.

V usage is TRBV7-9 and J usage is TRBJ1-2; 8 positions agree with TRBD1. The CDR3 is 14 amino acids. The V gene's germline CDR1 is SEHNR and CDR2 FQNEAQ (reference sequence). J lost 3 bases, V lost 4 bases, and 4 bases had no gene match. CDR3 region: CASSSPTGDYGYTF. In nucleotides, the CDR3 is TGTGCCAGCAGCTCTCCGACAGGGGACTATGGCTACACCTTC.

V usage is TRBV9 and J usage is TRBJ1-3; the D is unclear. CDR1 SGDLS and CDR2 YYNGEE come from the germline V gene. The CDR3 runs 14 residues. The V gene lost 7 bases and the J gene lost 3 bases, with 14 bases spanning the gap. The CDR3 nucleotides read TGTGCCAGCGGCTTTCAGGCGGATGGAAACACCATATATTTT. It specifies CASGFQADGNTIYF.

The chain employs TRBV6-6 and TRBJ2-3, with unresolved D. The CDR3 has 12 residues. Germline assignment: CDR1 MNHNY and CDR2 SVGAGI (reference sequence). V gave up 6 bases and J gave up 4 bases, with 8 bases separating them. CDR3 residues: CASRIPPDTQYF. For the CDR3, the DNA is TGTGCCAGCAGAATACCCCCAGATACGCAGTATTTT.

The chain employs TRBV29-1 and TRBJ1-1; D gene ambiguous. The CDR3 is made up of 12 amino acids. Per germline, CDR1 SQVTM and CDR2 ANQGSEA. Trimming removed 1 base at V and 6 bases at J, with 9 bases between. The CDR3 DNA sequence: TGCAGCGTTGAAGTTAGCCGGGCTGAAGCTTTCTTT. Protein: CSVEVSRAEAFF.

The chain has TRBV7-9 and TRBJ2-3; 7 bases are shared with TRBD1. The J segment lost 4 bases and the V segment lost 2 bases, leaving 3 bases of the junction unmatched. The CDR3 is made up of 14 amino acids. Germline V CDR1 and CDR2: SEHNR, FQNEAQ (reference sequence). CDR3 region: CASSLIDRADTQYF. DNA for the CDR3: TGTGCCAGCAGCTTAATCGACAGGGCAGATACGCAGTATTTT.

V usage is TRBV10-3 and J usage is TRBJ2-6; D unresolved. Trimming stripped 0 bases from V and 4 bases from J, with 7 bases between. Germline lookup yields CDR1 ENHRY and CDR2 SYGVKD. This CDR3 has 15 residues. The CDR3 loop reads CAISESGTGANVLTF. The CDR3 coding sequence is TGTGCCATCAGTGAGTCGGGAACCGGGGCCAACGTCCTGACTTTC.

The chain joins TRBV29-1 to TRBJ2-7, with 9 bases aligning to TRBD1. CDR1 SQVTM and CDR2 ANQGSEA come from the germline V gene. This CDR3 is built from 13 residues. V lost 2 bases to trimming and J lost 2 bases; unmatched junction nucleotides: 1. The CDR3: CSVERQGAYEQYF. The CDR3, as DNA: TGCAGCGTTGAACGACAGGGGGCCTACGAGCAGTACTTC.

V and J are TRBV20-1 and TRBJ1-2; D ambiguous. This CDR3 is built from 14 residues. Germline values: CDR1 DFQATT, CDR2 SNEGSKA (reference sequence). The V gene lost 4 bases and the J gene lost 8 bases, with 20 bases spanning the gap. The CDR3 bases are TGCAGTGCTACCTCCTGGGAGGCGGGTGAGGGCTACACCTTC. Its translation is CSATSWEAGEGYTF.

V usage is TRBV3-1 and J usage is TRBJ2-2; TRBD2 matches at 12 bases. CDR1 is LGHDT, CDR2 YNNKEL, per germline (reference sequence). V lost 4 bases, J lost 0 bases, and 0 bases stayed unmatched. The CDR3 covers 16 residues. The CDR3 region is CASSPSGGANTGELFF. The CDR3 DNA sequence: TGTGCCAGCAGCCCTAGCGGGGGGGCGAACACCGGGGAGCTGTTTTTT.

This sequence joins TRBV20-1 and TRBJ2-5, with 10 bases aligning to TRBD1. V shed 5 bases, J shed 5 bases, and the junction held 5 bases outside the gene matches. The V gene's germline CDR1 is DFQATT and CDR2 SNEGSKA (reference sequence). CDR3 length: 13 amino acids. CDR3 residues: CSAGGQGGETQYF. The CDR3 DNA reads TGCAGTGCTGGAGGACAGGGGGGGGAGACCCAGTACTTC.

The chain recombines TRBV6-2 or TRBV6-3 with TRBJ1-1, with D unclear. There are 14 residues in the CDR3. In germline, CDR1 is MNHEY, CDR2 SVGEGT. Trimming left V 6 bases short and J 0 bases short, with 11 bases between. In DNA form, the CDR3 reads TGTGCCAGCAGGATCACGGGAATGAACACTGAAGCTTTCTTT. This encodes CASRITGMNTEAFF.

This rearrangement joins TRBV10-3 to TRBJ2-7, with 8 positions matching TRBD1. CDR3 length: 15 amino acids. The J segment lost 1 base and the V segment lost 8 bases, leaving 10 bases of the junction unmatched. Germline values: CDR1 ENHRY, CDR2 SYGVKD. This CDR3 reads CAIGAGTGGSYEQYF. The CDR3 nucleotides are TGTGCCATCGGAGCCGGGACAGGAGGGTCCTACGAGCAGTACTTC.

This chain uses TRBV19 with TRBJ2-7; 8 bases fit TRBD1. In germline, CDR1 is LNHDA, CDR2 SQIVND (reference sequence). The CDR3 runs 16 residues. Losses at the gene ends were 6 bases for V and 2 bases for J; bases not matched to a gene: 12. The CDR3 region is CASRKRRTGGTYEQYF. CDR3 DNA: TGTGCCAGTAGGAAACGGAGAACAGGGGGGACCTACGAGCAGTACTTC.

The chain links TRBV20-1 to TRBJ2-1, with 8 nucleotides matching TRBD1. This CDR3 region has 15 residues. CDR1 DFQATT and CDR2 SNEGSKA come from the germline V gene (reference sequence). Here the CDR3 reads CSWTGIREDYNEQFF. Here the CDR3 DNA reads TGCAGCTGGACAGGGATTAGAGAGGACTACAATGAGCAGTTCTTC.

The chain's CDR3 is CSLGQGVLQFF. The CDR3 bases are TGCAGCTTAGGACAGGGAGTACTTCAGTTCTTC. V gene TRBV29-1 combines with J gene TRBJ2-1, with 8 positions matching TRBD1. Germline assignment: CDR1 SQVTM and CDR2 ANQGSEA. J lost 13 bases, V lost 8 bases, and 10 bases had no gene match. The CDR3 consists of 11 residues.

The chain links TRBV6-1 to TRBJ1-2; 9 nucleotides line up with TRBD1. CDR1 is MNHNS and CDR2 is SASEGT in the germline V gene. The CDR3 spans 16 residues. Losses at the gene ends were 6 bases for V and 0 bases for J; bases not matched to a gene: 8. CDR3 sequence (DNA): TGTGCCAGCAGACAGGACAGGGGACCGACTAACTATGGCTACACCTTC. Translated: CASRQDRGPTNYGYTF.

The V call is TRBV5-5, the J call TRBJ2-2; D possibly corresponds to TRBD2 (6 bases). The CDR3 extends over 15 amino acids. V was pared by 4 bases and J by 2 bases, with 12 bases between. The germline CDR1 and CDR2 sequences are SGHKS and YYEKEE (reference sequence). This CDR3 reads CASSGGLINTGELFF. The CDR3 nucleotides are TGTGCCAGCAGCGGGGGACTTATTAACACCGGGGAGCTGTTTTTT.

The chain links TRBV19 to TRBJ2-3; D is unclear. This CDR3 has 12 residues. Germline CDR1 reads LNHDA; CDR2 reads SQIVND (reference sequence). Trimming cost V 5 bases and J 4 bases, with 7 bases left between them. Here the CDR3 DNA reads TGTGCCAGTAGTCGAGTGGCAGATACGCAGTATTTT. This encodes CASSRVADTQYF.

There are a few counts of this clonotype. V and J are TRBV7-9 and TRBJ2-3, with TRBD1 identical over 8 bases. The V segment lost 5 bases and the J segment 1 base; nucleotides outside the gene matches: 2. The CDR3 runs to 14 residues. Per germline, CDR1 SEHNR and CDR2 FQNEAQ (reference sequence). CDR3 residues: CASSETGGTDTQYF. The CDR3 coding sequence is TGTGCCAGCAGCGAGACAGGGGGCACAGATACGCAGTATTTT.

V and J are TRBV30 and TRBJ1-1; D is possibly TRBD1 (5 bases). The CDR3 is 14 amino acids. V was cut by 0 bases and J by 5 bases, with 13 bases left in between. CDR1 is GTSNPN, CDR2 SVGIG, per germline (reference sequence). CDR3: CAWSVFAGSTEAFF. In DNA, the CDR3 is TGTGCCTGGAGTGTATTCGCAGGGTCTACTGAAGCTTTCTTT.

The chain has TRBV6-5 and TRBJ2-6; the match to TRBD1 covers 7 bases. V lost 4 bases, J lost 4 bases, and 13 bases stayed unmatched. Germline CDR1 MNHEY, CDR2 SVGAGI. This CDR3 contains 18 residues. As DNA, the CDR3 is TGTGCCAGCAGTTTACGGACAGGCCGTCTCGTGGGGGCCAACGTCCTGACTTTC. This codes for CASSLRTGRLVGANVLTF.

This chain connects TRBV7-9 to TRBJ1-6; perhaps TRBD1 as D (5 bases). V gave up 4 bases and J gave up 10 bases, with 14 bases separating them. This CDR3 has 14 residues. CDR1 is SEHNR and CDR2 is FQNEAQ in the germline V gene (reference sequence). CDR3 DNA sequence: TGTGCCAGCAGCTCTTCAGGGTTAGGATCACCCCTCCACTTT. Its protein is CASSSSGLGSPLHF.

CDR3 amino acids: CASSSSTGYEQYF. The CDR3 nucleotides are TGTGCCAGCAGCTCGTCGACAGGCTACGAGCAGTACTTC. The V gene is TRBV5-5, the J gene TRBJ2-7; TRBD1 is a possible D gene (6 bases). There are 13 residues in the CDR3. V lost 3 bases to trimming and J lost 3 bases, with 10 bases between them. Germline lookup yields CDR1 SGHKS and CDR2 YYEKEE (reference sequence).

In this sample, this clonotype turned up a few times. The J gene is TRBJ2-6, the V gene TRBV12-3 or TRBV12-4; D is unresolved. This CDR3 comprises 15 residues. The V and J ends lost 3 bases and 0 bases respectively, with 6 bases between them. This chain's CDR3 is CASSLGSSGANVLTF. CDR3 DNA sequence: TGTGCCAGCAGTTTGGGTAGCTCTGGGGCCAACGTCCTGACTTTC.

This clonotype was detected once. The CDR3 DNA sequence: TGTGCCAGCAGCTTACCGGCAGGGGCGCGTGAAAAACTGTTTTTT. It is translated as CASSLPAGAREKLFF. The chain is built from TRBV7-2 and TRBJ1-4; D may be TRBD1 (6 bases). The CDR3 length is 15 residues. V was clipped by 2 bases and J by 7 bases, with 14 bases between them. Per germline, CDR1 SGHTA and CDR2 FQGNSA. Filled out from reference TRBV7-2 and TRBJ1-4, the complete variable domain reads GAGVSQSPSNKVTEKGKDVELRCDPISGHTALYWYRQSLGQGLEFLIYFQGNSAPDKSGLPSDRFSAERTGGSVSTLTIQRTQQEDSAVYLCASSLPAGAREKLFFGSGTQLSVL.